The rows below give T cell receptor beta chains drawn from one sample of a study of preoperative IRX-2 immunotherapy in early breast cancer. Here immunoSEQ multiplex PCR was the method, and the copy in TCRdb shows in-frame clones only, minus some. The table shows 3,000 to 4,500 clones, with 80% occurring only once. Source: tumor tissue, taken before IRX-2 immunotherapy. These receptors originate from a human donor with breast cancer. Both conserved end residues are part of each CDR3. The D gene is left open where the match is weak. Expanded clones get a size class; other rows say once, few or many, or leave the size out.

TRBJ2-3,-,TRBV5-1,-,16,TGCGCCAGCAGCTTGACCAATTCTCCTAGCACAGATACGCAGTATTTT,CASSLTNSPSTDTQYF
TRBJ2-2,-,TRBV29-1,-,17,TGCAGCGTTAAATCCTCGGGCAGGGACGTAAACACCGGGGAGCTGTTTTTT,CSVKSSGRDVNTGELFF
TRBJ1-1,-,TRBV6-8,large,13,TGTGCCACGCGGGGACACGGGAACACTGAAGCTTTCTTT,CATRGHGNTEAFF
TRBJ2-5,TRBD1,TRBV15,-,14,TGTGCCAGCAGCCGGACAGGGGCGGGGAAGACCCAGTACTTC,CASSRTGAGKTQYF
TRBJ1-5,-,TRBV6-8,-,15,TGTGCCAGCAGTTACGCGGCGGAAACCAATCAGCCCCAGCATTTT,CASSYAAETNQPQHF
TRBJ2-7,-,TRBV6-8,-,17,TGTGCCAGCAGTGACTCCGTTTTGTCCGACGGAAGATACGAGCAGTACTTC,CASSDSVLSDGRYEQYF
TRBJ1-1,-,TRBV11-3,-,17,TGTGCCAGCAGCTTGTATTACGGGGGGCGGATGAACACTGAAGCTTTCTTT,CASSLYYGGRMNTEAFF
TRBJ1-5,TRBD1,TRBV6-8,-,16,TGTGCCAGCAGTCCCCTGAGACAGGGAGTGGGTCAGCCCCAGCATTTT,CASSPLRQGVGQPQHF
TRBJ1-1,-,TRBV19,-,13,TGTGCCAGTACAAGGACAGTGAACACTGAAGCTTTCTTT,CASTRTVNTEAFF
TRBJ2-7,TRBD2,TRBV12-5,-,12,TGTGCCAGTTCTAGCGGGAGCTACGAGCAGTACTTC,CASSSGSYEQYF
TRBJ1-6,-,TRBV11-3,once,16,TGTGCCAGCAGCTTAGTGTGGCGGCCCGAAAATTCACCCCTCCACTTT,CASSLVWRPENSPLHF
TRBJ2-5,-,TRBV19,-,14,TGTGCCAGTAGTCTAGGACAGTGGACGGAGACCCAGTACTTC,CASSLGQWTETQYF
TRBJ2-2,-,TRBV11-3,few,14,TGTGCCAGCAGCACCGACAGCTCCACCGGGGAGCTGTTTTTT,CASSTDSSTGELFF
TRBJ1-2,-,TRBV7-5,-,16,TGTGCCAGCAGTGAGGAAAGGGCAGGGAGAAACTATGGCTACACCTTC,CASSEERAGRNYGYTF
TRBJ1-1,-,TRBV7-8,-,15,TGTGCCAGCAGCTTAGCCACGGGGGGCGCGAGGGAAGCTTTCTTT,CASSLATGGAREAFF
TRBJ2-1,TRBD2,TRBV19,once,13,TGTGCCAGTAGTATAGGGGGGAGGGCTGAGCAGTTCTTC,CASSIGGRAEQFF
TRBJ2-7,TRBD2,TRBV7-1,-,18,TGTGCCAGCAGCTTAGTCGCTAGCGGGAGGACCACTTCCTACGAGCAGTACTTC,CASSLVASGRTTSYEQYF
TRBJ2-2,-,TRBV14,-,13,TGTGCCAGCAGCCAATACAGGCTCGGGGAGCTGTTTTTT,CASSQYRLGELFF
TRBJ2-3,-,TRBV25-1,-,12,TGTGCCAGCAGTATTAACGGGATTTCTAGGTATTTT,CASSINGISRYF
TRBJ2-1,TRBD2,TRBV11-3,few,16,TGTGCCAGCAGCCTAATGAGCGGGAGGGCCTACAATGAGCAGTTCTTC,CASSLMSGRAYNEQFF
TRBJ1-5,TRBD1,TRBV28,-,14,TGTGCCAGCATCCCGGGACAGGGGAACCAGCCCCAGCATTTT,CASIPGQGNQPQHF